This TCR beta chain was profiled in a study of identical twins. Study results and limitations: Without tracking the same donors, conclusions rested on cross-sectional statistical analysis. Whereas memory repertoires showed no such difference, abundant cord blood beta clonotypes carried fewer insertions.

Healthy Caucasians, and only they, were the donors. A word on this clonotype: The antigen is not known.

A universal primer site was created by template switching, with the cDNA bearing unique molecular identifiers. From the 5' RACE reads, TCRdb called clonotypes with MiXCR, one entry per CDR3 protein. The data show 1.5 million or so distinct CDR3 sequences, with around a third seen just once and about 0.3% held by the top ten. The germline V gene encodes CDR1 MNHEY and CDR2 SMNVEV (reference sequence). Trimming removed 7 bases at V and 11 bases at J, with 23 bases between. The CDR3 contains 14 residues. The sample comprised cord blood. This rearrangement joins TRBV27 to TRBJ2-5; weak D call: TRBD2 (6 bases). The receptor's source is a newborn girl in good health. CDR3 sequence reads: CASKESGFYNEQYF. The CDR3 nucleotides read TGTGCCAGCAAAGAGAGCGGGTTCTACAATGAGCAGTACTTC.